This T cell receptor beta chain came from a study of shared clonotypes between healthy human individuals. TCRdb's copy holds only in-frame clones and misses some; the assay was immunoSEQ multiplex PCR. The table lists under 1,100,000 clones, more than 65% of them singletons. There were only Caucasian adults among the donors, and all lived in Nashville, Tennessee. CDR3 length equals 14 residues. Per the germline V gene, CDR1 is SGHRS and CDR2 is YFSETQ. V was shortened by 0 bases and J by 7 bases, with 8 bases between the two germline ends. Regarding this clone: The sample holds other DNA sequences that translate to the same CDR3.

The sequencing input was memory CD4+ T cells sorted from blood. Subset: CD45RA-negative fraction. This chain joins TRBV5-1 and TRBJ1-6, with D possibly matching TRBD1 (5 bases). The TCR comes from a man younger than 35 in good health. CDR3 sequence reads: CASSLEGNNSPLHF. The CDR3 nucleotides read TGCGCCAGCAGCTTGGAGGGGAACAATTCACCCCTCCACTTT.